A single TCR beta chain is shown here with its context. Its antigen remains unknown. The CDR3 regions of TCR beta were amplified from RNA transcripts. The study used the HTBI primer set for a first-round RT-PCR of the TCR CDR3. One entry per CDR3 protein, called by TCRdb with MiXCR from the multiplex PCR reads. Among 300,000 to 400,000 distinct CDR3 sequences listed, around 14% were seen once. PBMCs were collected from a roughly 9.7 ml volume of fresh peripheral blood. This sample is part of a study of T cells in Graves' hyperthyroidism and ophthalmopathy. Germline assignment: CDR1 MGHRA and CDR2 YSYEKL. This CDR3 region has 15 residues. Trimming shortened V by 4 bases and J by 4 bases, and 11 bases separated the two germline ends. Study-wide results and limits: By a 13 V-J model, ophthalmopathy was set apart from stable hyperthyroidism. Most clonotypes expanded in thyroid above 0.001 were likewise present in blood.

Sequencing was done on a sample of blood. The receptor was derived from a woman aged 18-35 years with Graves' hyperthyroidism. The genes are TRBV4-1 and TRBJ1-6; D might be TRBD1 (6 bases). The CDR3 sequence is CASSPRGDYNSPLHF. The CDR3 nucleotides read TGCGCCAGCAGCCCCAGGGGCGATTATAATTCACCCCTCCACTTT.